Following are 2 T cell receptor beta chains from one sample sequenced in a study of blood T cell repertoires in COVID-19. Only in-frame clones appear in the TCRdb table, and some are missing; sequencing was by immunoSEQ multiplex PCR. Here the sample spans 250,000 to 300,000 clones, approximately 90% being singletons. The sample consisted of peripheral blood. The receptor source for this set is a woman aged 45-65 years with COVID-19, enrolled during active disease.

The rearrangement uses TRBV12-2 and TRBJ1-2. TRBV12-2 is a listed pseudogene. CDR3 length: 12 residues. The CDR3 reads CASRLVENGYTF. CDR3 DNA sequence: TGTGCAAGTCGCTTAGTTGAGAACGGCTACACCTTC.

This sequence joins TRBV3-1 (or the pseudogene TRBV3-2) and TRBJ1-3, with 10 bases lining up with TRBD1. J gave up 3 bases and V 3 bases, and 20 bases lay outside the gene matches. Germline V lookup: CDR1 LGHDT, CDR2 YNNKEL (reference sequence). The CDR3 is 21 residues long. The CDR3 loop reads CASSQDSADRGRTGRGNTIYF. Here the CDR3 DNA reads TGTGCCAGCAGCCAGGATAGTGCCGACAGGGGGCGAACCGGCCGTGGAAACACCATATATTTT.